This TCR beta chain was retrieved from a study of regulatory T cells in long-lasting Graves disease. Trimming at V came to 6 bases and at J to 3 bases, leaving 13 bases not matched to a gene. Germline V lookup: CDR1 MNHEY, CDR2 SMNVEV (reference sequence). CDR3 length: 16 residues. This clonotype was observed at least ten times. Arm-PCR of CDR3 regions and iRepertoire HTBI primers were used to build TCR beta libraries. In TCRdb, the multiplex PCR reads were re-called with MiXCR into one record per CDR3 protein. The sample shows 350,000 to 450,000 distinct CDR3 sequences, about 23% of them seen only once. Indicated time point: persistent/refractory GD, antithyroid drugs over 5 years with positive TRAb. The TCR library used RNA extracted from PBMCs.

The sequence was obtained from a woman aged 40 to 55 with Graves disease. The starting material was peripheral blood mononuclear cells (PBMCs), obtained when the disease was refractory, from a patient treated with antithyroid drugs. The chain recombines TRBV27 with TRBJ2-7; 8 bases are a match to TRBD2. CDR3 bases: TGTGCCAGCAGGTTACGGGCGGGAGGTAATCACTACGAGCAGTACTTC. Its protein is CASRLRAGGNHYEQYF.